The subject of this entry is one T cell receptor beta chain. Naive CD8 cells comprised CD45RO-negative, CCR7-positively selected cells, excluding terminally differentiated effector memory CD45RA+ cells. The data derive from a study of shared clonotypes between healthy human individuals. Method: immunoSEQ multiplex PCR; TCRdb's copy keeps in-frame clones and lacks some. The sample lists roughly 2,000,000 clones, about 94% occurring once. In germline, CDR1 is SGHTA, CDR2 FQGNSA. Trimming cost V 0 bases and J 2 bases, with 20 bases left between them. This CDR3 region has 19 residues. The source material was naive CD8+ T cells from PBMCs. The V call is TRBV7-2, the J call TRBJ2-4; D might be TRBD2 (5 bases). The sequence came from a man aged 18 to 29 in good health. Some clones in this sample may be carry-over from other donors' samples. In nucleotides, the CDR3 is TGTGCCAGCAGCTTAGCGGAGGAGAAGTGGGGTAGGACCAAAAACATTCAGTACTTC. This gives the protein CASSLAEEKWGRTKNIQYF.